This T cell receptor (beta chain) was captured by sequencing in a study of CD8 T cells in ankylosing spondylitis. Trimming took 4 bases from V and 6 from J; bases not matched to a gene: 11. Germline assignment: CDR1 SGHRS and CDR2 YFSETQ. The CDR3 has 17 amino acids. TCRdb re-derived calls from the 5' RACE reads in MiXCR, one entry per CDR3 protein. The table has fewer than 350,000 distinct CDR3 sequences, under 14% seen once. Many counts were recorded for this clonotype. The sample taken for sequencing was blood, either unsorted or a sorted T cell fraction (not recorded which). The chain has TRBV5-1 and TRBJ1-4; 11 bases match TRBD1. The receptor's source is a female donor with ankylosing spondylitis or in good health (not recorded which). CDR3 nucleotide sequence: TGCGCCAGCAGCCCAGGACAGGGGGCGCTCGGAGATGAAAAACTGTTTTTT. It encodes CASSPGQGALGDEKLFF. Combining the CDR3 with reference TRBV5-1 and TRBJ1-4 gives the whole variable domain KAGVTQTPRYLIKTRGQQVTLSCSPISGHRSVSWYQQTPGQGLQFLFEYFSETQRNKGNFPGRFSGRQFSNSRSEMNVSTLELGDSALYLCASSPGQGALGDEKLFFGSGTQLSVL.